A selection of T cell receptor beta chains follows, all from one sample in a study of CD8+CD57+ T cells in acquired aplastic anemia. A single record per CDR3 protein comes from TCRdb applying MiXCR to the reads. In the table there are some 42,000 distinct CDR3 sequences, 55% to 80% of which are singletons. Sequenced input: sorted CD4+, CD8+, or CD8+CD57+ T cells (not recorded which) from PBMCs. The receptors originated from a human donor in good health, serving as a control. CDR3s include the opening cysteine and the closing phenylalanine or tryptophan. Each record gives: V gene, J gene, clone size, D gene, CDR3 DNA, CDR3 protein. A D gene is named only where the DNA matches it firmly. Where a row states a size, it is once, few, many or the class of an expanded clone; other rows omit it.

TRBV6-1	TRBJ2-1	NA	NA	TGTGCCATCGGCGAAGCGGGCCAGGTCGGTGAGCAGTTCTTC	CAIGEAGQVGEQFF
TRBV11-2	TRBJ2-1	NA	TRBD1	TGTGCCAGCAGCGCGGGACAGGGGGTCGCCAATGAGCAGTTCTTC	CASSAGQGVANEQFF
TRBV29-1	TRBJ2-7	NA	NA	TGCAGCGTTGAAGAGCCGGGACGGGAATCCTACGAGCAGTACTTC	CSVEEPGRESYEQYF
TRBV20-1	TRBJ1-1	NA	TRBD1	TGCAGTGCTAGAACAGGGGGCACTGAAGCTTTCTTT	CSARTGGTEAFF
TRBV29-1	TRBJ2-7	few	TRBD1	TGCAGCGTGATACAGGGGGATACCTACGAGCAGTACTTC	CSVIQGDTYEQYF
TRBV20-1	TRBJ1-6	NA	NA	TGCAGTGCTAGAAAAGACACCGATAATTCACCCCTCCACTTT	CSARKDTDNSPLHF
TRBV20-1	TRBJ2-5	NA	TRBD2	TGCAGTGCTAGAGATACGACGGGGGGGCATGAGACCCAGTACTTC	CSARDTTGGHETQYF
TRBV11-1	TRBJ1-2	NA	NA	TGTGCCAGCAGCTCAGGACCCTCTCTACTTAACTATGGCTACACCTTC	CASSSGPSLLNYGYTF
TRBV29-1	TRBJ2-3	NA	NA	TGCAGCGTTGAAGGGGGGGAAGATACGCAGTATTTT	CSVEGGEDTQYF
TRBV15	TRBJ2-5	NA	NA	TGTGCCACCAGCAGGAACAGGGAAGAGACCCAGTACTTC	CATSRNREETQYF
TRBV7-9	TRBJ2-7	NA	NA	TGTGCCAGCAGCTTGGACTGGATCTCCTACGAGCAGTACTTC	CASSLDWISYEQYF
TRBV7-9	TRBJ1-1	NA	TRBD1	TGTGCCAGCAGCCCCCAGGGGGAAACTGAAGCTTTCTTT	CASSPQGETEAFF
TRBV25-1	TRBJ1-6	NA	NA	TGTGCCAGCAGTGAATACTTAACCGATTCACCCCTCCACTTT	CASSEYLTDSPLHF
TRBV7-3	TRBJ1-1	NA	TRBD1	TGTGCCAGCAGCTACTCAGGGGGTCCGAACACTGAAGCTTTCTTT	CASSYSGGPNTEAFF
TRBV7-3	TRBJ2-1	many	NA	TGTGCCAGCAGCTTATTCGAGGGGGAGTACAATGAGCAGTTCTTC	CASSLFEGEYNEQFF